The 29 T cell receptor beta chains listed next were all sequenced from one sample in a study of blood T cell repertoires in COVID-19. Data came from immunoSEQ multiplex PCR; TCRdb stores just in-frame clones and leaves some out. The sample shows roughly 180,000 clones, more than 85% of them seen only once. The sequenced material came from peripheral blood. The origin of the receptors is a man between 65 and 80 years old with active or convalescent COVID-19.

This clone was observed once. The chain is built from TRBV29-1 and TRBJ2-1, with D possibly being TRBD2 (6 bases). The CDR3 sequence is 15 residues long. V lost 6 bases and J lost 0, with 15 bases in between. Germline loops: CDR1 SQVTM, CDR2 ANQGSEA. In DNA, the CDR3 is TGCAGCGTGAGGGACTCACTTTACTCCTACAATGAGCAGTTCTTC. As protein: CSVRDSLYSYNEQFF.

V gene TRBV7-9 combines with J gene TRBJ2-1; 7 nucleotides agree with TRBD1. This CDR3 contains 14 residues. Germline lookup yields CDR1 SEHNR and CDR2 FQNEAQ (reference sequence). V was pared by 0 bases and J by 13 bases, with 9 bases of the junction left unmatched. The CDR3 DNA reads TGTGCCAGCAGCTTAGCCGGGACAGCGGATCTTCAGTTCTTC. This codes for CASSLAGTADLQFF.

V is TRBV15 and J is TRBJ1-4, with TRBD1 as a possible D gene (6 bases). V was pared by 3 bases and J by 6 bases, with 17 bases between. Germline lookup yields CDR1 LNHNV and CDR2 YYDKDF (reference sequence). This CDR3 has 16 amino acids. The CDR3 is CATSRGWGGLDEKLFF. In nucleotides, the CDR3 is TGTGCCACCAGCAGGGGGTGGGGGGGCTTGGATGAAAAACTGTTTTTT.

This chain connects TRBV11-2 to TRBJ2-6; D ambiguous. Trimming shortened V by 2 bases and J by 0 bases, and 14 bases separated the two germline ends. Germline-derived CDR1 and CDR2 are SGHAT and FQNNGV. The CDR3 is 18 amino acids. This chain's CDR3 is CASSLLGSPSSGANVLTF. CDR3 in DNA: TGTGCCAGCAGCTTACTCGGCAGCCCTAGCTCTGGGGCCAACGTCCTGACTTTC.

The chain has TRBV25-1 and TRBJ1-4; D call uncertain. The germline V and J ends were trimmed by 5 bases and 4 bases, with 14 bases remaining between them. The CDR3 runs to 15 residues. Per germline, CDR1 MGHDK and CDR2 SYGVNS. This chain's CDR3 is CASSPRGRLNEKLFF. The CDR3 DNA follows: TGTGCCAGCAGTCCACGAGGGAGGCTTAATGAAAAACTGTTTTTT. Combining the CDR3 with reference TRBV25-1 and TRBJ1-4 gives the whole variable domain EADIYQTPRYLVIGTGKKITLECSQTMGHDKMYWYQQDPGMELHLIHYSYGVNSTEKGDLSSESTVSRIRTEHFPLTLESARPSHTSQYLCASSPRGRLNEKLFFGSGTQLSVL.

The V gene is TRBV10-3, the J gene TRBJ1-1; TRBD1 agrees at 7 bases. Losses at the gene ends were 11 bases for V and 1 base for J; bases not matched to a gene: 7. This CDR3 has 13 residues. CDR1 is ENHRY and CDR2 is SYGVKD in the germline V gene. CDR3 coding DNA: TGTGCCTCTACCGGGACAGAGAACACTGAAGCTTTCTTT. Residues: CASTGTENTEAFF.

This chain connects TRBV27 to TRBJ2-7; tentatively, D is TRBD2 (5 bases). CDR3 length equals 14 residues. Germline loops: CDR1 MNHEY, CDR2 SMNVEV (reference sequence). Trimming removed 3 bases at V and 4 bases at J, with 13 bases between. The CDR3 nucleotides are TGTGCCAGCAGTTTTGGAGGAAAAGGGTACGAGCAGTACTTC. Protein: CASSFGGKGYEQYF.

This clone was seen ten or more times. The rearrangement uses TRBV6-5 and TRBJ2-5; the match to TRBD2 covers 10 bases. Losses at the gene ends were 4 bases for V and 5 bases for J; bases not matched to a gene: 4. The CDR3 has 14 residues. Germline CDR1 is MNHEY and CDR2 is SVGAGI. Here the CDR3 reads CASSSLAGAETQYF. CDR3 bases: TGTGCCAGCAGTTCCCTAGCGGGAGCTGAGACCCAGTACTTC.

The chain links TRBV18 to TRBJ2-1; D is ambiguous. The germline V and J ends were trimmed by 3 bases and 10 bases, with 10 bases remaining between them. The CDR3 totals 12 residues. Germline V gene data show CDR1 as KGHSH and CDR2 as LQKENI. CDR3 in amino acids: CASSPTSYEQFF. The CDR3 DNA reads as TGTGCCAGCTCACCCACGAGCTACGAGCAGTTCTTC.

The chain recombines TRBV5-8 with TRBJ2-2; 10 nucleotides agree with TRBD2. The CDR3 contains 15 residues. Looked up from germline, CDR1 is SGHTS and CDR2 is YDEGEE. Trimming took 4 bases from V and 4 from J; bases not matched to a gene: 4. The DNA for the CDR3 is TGTGCCAGCAGCCTAGCGGGAGTGGGCACCGGGGAGCTGTTTTTT. This encodes CASSLAGVGTGELFF.

The chain carries TRBV21-1 and TRBJ2-1; the table's D call of TRBD2 was not tested on the DNA. TRBV21-1 is classified as a pseudogene. The length of the CDR3 is 18 residues. The CDR3 reads CASSKGLAGGKRYNEQFF. CDR3 nucleotides: TGTGCCAGCAGCAAGGGTCTAGCGGGGGGCAAACGATACAATGAGCAGTTCTTC.

With respect to this clone: A junction end diverges from the germline sequence, so it may reflect a read error. The chain carries TRBV27 and TRBJ2-7, with 11 bases that match TRBD1. Germline V gives CDR1 MNHEY, CDR2 SMNVEV (reference sequence). This CDR3 is built from 13 residues. The chain's CDR3 is CASSPQGQGVYVF. CDR3 nucleotide sequence: TGTGCCAGCAGTCCTCAGGGACAGGGGGTTTATGTGTTC.

This clone was seen a single time. V is TRBV3-1 (or the pseudogene TRBV3-2) and J is TRBJ1-2, with D perhaps TRBD1 (6 bases). From germline, CDR1 is LGHDT and CDR2 YNNKEL (reference sequence). V was clipped by 2 bases and J by 2 bases, with 12 bases between them. CDR3 size: 15 residues. This chain's CDR3 is CASSQPSGENYGYTF. The CDR3 bases are TGTGCCAGCAGCCAACCCTCAGGGGAAAACTATGGCTACACCTTC.

The chain has TRBV4-1 and TRBJ1-2; D uncertain. Germline CDR1 reads MGHRA; CDR2 reads YSYEKL. There are 13 residues in the CDR3. The V and J ends lost 1 base and 3 bases respectively, with 6 bases between them. For the CDR3, the DNA is TGCGCCAGCAGCCAAGTAGCAGACTATGGCTACACCTTC. Translated: CASSQVADYGYTF.

The sample holds a few counts of this clone. The rearrangement joins TRBV11-2 to TRBJ1-2; a weak D match, TRBD1 (5 bases). The CDR3 runs 14 residues. From germline, CDR1 is SGHAT and CDR2 FQNNGV. Trimming removed 1 base from V and 2 bases from J, with 8 bases in between. For the CDR3, the DNA is TGTGCCAGCAGCTTAGCACCAGGGAACTATGGCTACACCTTC. Its translation is CASSLAPGNYGYTF.

The genes are TRBV24-1 and TRBJ2-1, with D unclear. This CDR3 has 16 residues. The V gene lost 1 base and the J gene lost 0 bases, with 9 bases spanning the gap. Per germline, CDR1 KGHDR and CDR2 SFDVKD. The CDR3 loop is CATSDLSASSYNEQFF. Written as DNA, the CDR3 is TGTGCCACCAGTGATTTATCCGCGTCCTCCTACAATGAGCAGTTCTTC.

The V and J genes are TRBV29-1 and TRBJ2-5, with a weak D call TRBD2 (5 bases). Deletions cut 3 bases from V and 7 bases from J, with 12 bases between. Germline-derived CDR1 and CDR2 are SQVTM and ANQGSEA. CDR3 length: 12 amino acids. CDR3 sequence: CSVESGERTQYF. The CDR3 DNA follows: TGCAGCGTTGAGTCCGGGGAAAGGACCCAGTACTTC.

The CDR3 reads CATSDSALPGSFSGANVLTF. Written as DNA, the CDR3 is TGTGCCACCAGTGACTCCGCCCTTCCGGGATCCTTCTCTGGGGCCAACGTCCTGACTTTC. This rearrangement joins TRBV24-1 to TRBJ2-6, with D possibly TRBD2 on 5 matching bases. The CDR3 contains 20 residues. The V and J ends lost 4 bases and 0 bases respectively, with 21 bases between them. Per the germline V gene, CDR1 is KGHDR and CDR2 is SFDVKD.

The V and J genes are TRBV7-9 and TRBJ2-2, with 11 bases fitting TRBD1. V gave up 5 bases and J gave up 4 bases; unmatched junction bases: 6. Looked up from germline, CDR1 is SEHNR and CDR2 is FQNEAQ (reference sequence). The CDR3 is 16 residues long. The CDR3 sequence: CASSDWGQGVTGELFF. As DNA, the CDR3 is TGTGCCAGCAGCGACTGGGGACAGGGGGTCACCGGGGAGCTGTTTTTT.

CDR3 residues: CATSFSGGAMTGELFF. CDR3 nucleotides: TGTGCCACCAGCTTTAGCGGGGGGGCGATGACCGGGGAGCTGTTTTTT. This sequence joins TRBV15 and TRBJ2-2; 11 bases fit TRBD2. This CDR3 is built from 16 residues. Germline CDR1 LNHNV, CDR2 YYDKDF (reference sequence). Losses at the gene ends were 5 bases for V and 5 bases for J; bases not matched to a gene: 7.

The chain is built from TRBV9 and TRBJ2-3, with 14 nucleotides matching TRBD2. With V trimmed by 4 bases and J by 5 bases, 6 bases remained unmatched. The CDR3 spans 16 residues. Germline lookup yields CDR1 SGDLS and CDR2 YYNGEE. CDR3 bases: TGTGCCAGCAGCACGAGACTAGCGGGGGGGGAAGATACGCAGTATTTT. Translated, it gives CASSTRLAGGEDTQYF. Together with reference TRBV9 and TRBJ2-3, the CDR3 gives the full variable domain: DSGVTQTPKHLITATGQRVTLRCSPRSGDLSVYWYQQSLDQGLQFLIQYYNGEERAKGNILERFSAQQFPDLHSELNLSSLELGDSALYFCASSTRLAGGEDTQYFGPGTRLTVL.

J is TRBJ1-2 and V is TRBV4-3; 8 positions match TRBD1. In germline, CDR1 is LGHNA, CDR2 YSLEER. V gave up 4 bases and J gave up 6 bases; unmatched junction bases: 4. There are 13 residues in the CDR3. CDR3: CASSPHRGDGYTF. In DNA, the CDR3 is TGCGCCAGCAGCCCCCACAGGGGGGATGGCTACACCTTC.

The V gene is TRBV5-1, the J gene TRBJ2-3; 11 nucleotides line up with TRBD2. V was pared by 5 bases and J by 6 bases, with 5 bases of the junction left unmatched. CDR3 length: 14 amino acids. Looked up from germline, CDR1 is SGHRS and CDR2 is YFSETQ. The chain's CDR3 is CASSRSSGRDTQYF. The CDR3 DNA follows: TGCGCCAGCAGTCGGTCTAGCGGGAGGGATACGCAGTATTTT. The whole variable domain, remainder taken from reference TRBV5-1 and TRBJ2-3, is KAGVTQTPRYLIKTRGQQVTLSCSPISGHRSVSWYQQTPGQGLQFLFEYFSETQRNKGNFPGRFSGRQFSNSRSEMNVSTLELGDSALYLCASSRSSGRDTQYFGPGTRLTVL.

The genes are TRBV7-2 and TRBJ1-1, with D possibly matching TRBD1 (6 bases). CDR1 is SGHTA and CDR2 is FQGNSA in the germline V gene. This CDR3 region has 17 residues. The V gene lost 0 bases and the J gene lost 4 bases, with 18 bases spanning the gap. The CDR3 region is CASSLATGRGMSTEAFF. The CDR3 DNA sequence: TGTGCCAGCAGCTTAGCGACGGGGAGGGGGATGAGCACTGAAGCTTTCTTT.

The chain links TRBV7-2 to TRBJ2-1, with D perhaps TRBD1 (6 bases). The V end was cut by 5 bases, the J end by 9 bases, with 17 bases between. Germline CDR1 SGHTA, CDR2 FQGNSA. The CDR3 extends over 14 amino acids. The CDR3 DNA reads TGTGCCAGCAGCCCGGACAGAAGGATCGGTGAGCAGTTCTTC. Translating it yields CASSPDRRIGEQFF. Supplemented by reference TRBV7-2 and TRBJ2-1, the full variable domain reads GAGVSQSPSNKVTEKGKDVELRCDPISGHTALYWYRQSLGQGLEFLIYFQGNSAPDKSGLPSDRFSAERTGGSVSTLTIQRTQQEDSAVYLCASSPDRRIGEQFFGPGTRLTVL.

The chain recombines TRBV6-5 with TRBJ2-7; D might be TRBD2 (7 bases). This CDR3 is 16 amino acids long. Germline CDR1 reads MNHEY; CDR2 reads SVGAGI. The V and J ends lost 0 bases and 5 bases respectively, with 17 bases between them. CDR3 amino acids: CASSYSIGGGPHEQYF. DNA of the CDR3: TGTGCCAGCAGTTACTCGATTGGCGGGGGCCCCCACGAGCAGTACTTC.

This sequence joins TRBV30 and TRBJ1-2; unclear D gene. Germline loops: CDR1 GTSNPN, CDR2 SVGIG (reference sequence). The CDR3 totals 12 residues. The germline V and J ends were trimmed by 2 bases and 7 bases, with 11 bases remaining between them. The CDR3: CAWSNPGSGYTF. Written as DNA, the CDR3 is TGTGCCTGGAGTAACCCCGGGAGTGGCTACACCTTC.

The chain is built from TRBV5-5 and TRBJ2-5, with a weak D call TRBD2 (5 bases). The CDR3 has 14 residues. Per germline, CDR1 SGHKS and CDR2 YYEKEE (reference sequence). V was pared by 0 bases and J by 4 bases, with 10 bases between. The CDR3 DNA reads TGTGCCAGCAGCTTGGTATCGGGGATAGAGACCCAGTACTTC. Amino acid sequence: CASSLVSGIETQYF.

The chain links TRBV14 to TRBJ1-2, with D perhaps matching TRBD1 (6 bases). Germline V gene data show CDR1 as SGHDN and CDR2 as FVKESK. Trimming took off 3 bases at V and 2 bases at J, with 13 bases between the two ends. The CDR3 is made up of 15 amino acids. CDR3 coding DNA: TGTGCCAGCAGCCATATAGGGGGATTGAACTATGGCTACACCTTC. Translated: CASSHIGGLNYGYTF.